The TCR beta chain under discussion was sequenced for a study of chemoradiotherapy in HPV16-positive cancers. General study results and limits: HPV-specific T cells were functionally defined from only a couple of HPV16-positive patients.

The CDR3 totals 14 residues. Trimming stripped 3 bases from V and 5 bases from J, with 11 bases between. Germline V CDR1 and CDR2: SGHNT, YYREEE (reference sequence). Points on this clone: Its antigen is currently unknown.

Clones were sequenced by immunoSEQ multiplex PCR, and TCRdb holds only the in-frame ones, with some missing. The sample yields 6,000 to 7,500 clones, approximately 91% seen once. The receptor was isolated from a human donor with HPV-associated anogenital cancer. This specimen was taken from a patient who underwent chemoradiotherapy. The chain employs TRBV5-4 and TRBJ2-2, with D unclear. The CDR3 loop reads CASSSQTTTGELFF. DNA for the CDR3: TGTGCCAGCAGCTCGCAGACCACTACCGGGGAGCTGTTTTTT.